The clone carrying this TCR beta chain showed up just once. Its target is unknown. The data were produced by immunoSEQ multiplex PCR, yet TCRdb's version contains in-frame clones alone and is incomplete. The sample has approximately 69,000 clones; approximately 90% are singletons. This specimen belongs to a study of OX40 agonist ivuxolimab in advanced cancers. Study details: Dose-escalation patients suffered from hepatocellular carcinoma, melanoma, renal cell or head and neck cancer. Checkpoint inhibitors had been given previously to over 30% of patients. Overall study findings and caveats: The specificity for antigen of the expanded peripheral T cells was not determined.

With 6 bases clipped from V and 0 bases from J, the junction kept 8 bases outside the gene matches. The CDR3 contains 16 residues. In germline, CDR1 is LNHDA, CDR2 SQIVND (reference sequence). The TCR originated in an adult with an advanced solid tumor such as melanoma, head and neck, liver or kidney cancer. The rearrangement joins TRBV19 to TRBJ1-5; 7 bases align to TRBD1. Sequenced material: CD4+ or CD8+ T cells sorted from blood, taken in a trial of the OX40 agonist ivuxolimab. Here the CDR3 reads CASRKNGQDSNQPQHF. The CDR3 DNA reads as TGTGCCAGTAGGAAGAACGGACAGGATAGCAATCAGCCCCAGCATTTT.